These T cell receptor beta chains were read from a single sample in a study of CD8 T cells in ankylosing spondylitis. From the 5' RACE reads, TCRdb called clonotypes with MiXCR, one entry per CDR3 protein. The top ten clones hold about 4% of a sample with 200,000 to 250,000 distinct CDR3 sequences, roughly 32% of them seen once. Sequences were obtained from blood, either unsorted or a sorted T cell fraction (not recorded which). The receptors derive from a male donor with ankylosing spondylitis or in good health (not recorded which). CDR3s include the opening cysteine and the closing phenylalanine or tryptophan. D genes are given only for firm matches. Size tells how often a clone was seen (once, few, many) or the class of an expanded clone, and some rows leave it out.

j_call v_call clone_size d_call cdr3_aa cdr3_nt
TRBJ2-7 TRBV20-1 few TRBD1 CSARTGESYEQYF TGCAGTGCTCGGACAGGGGAGAGCTACGAGCAGTACTTC
TRBJ1-4 TRBV29-1 . . CSVANGPSHNEKLFF TGCAGCGTTGCGAATGGACCCAGCCATAATGAAAAACTGTTTTTT
TRBJ1-2 TRBV7-2 . TRBD1 CASSRGQLYGYTF TGTGCCAGCAGCCGGGGACAGCTCTATGGCTACACCTTC
TRBJ2-7 TRBV14 . . CASSQGRAPPLDEQYF TGTGCCAGCAGCCAGGGCCGGGCCCCCCCCTTGGACGAGCAGTACTTC
TRBJ2-5 TRBV9 . . CASSVAASVPRGETQYF TGTGCCAGCAGCGTAGCCGCCTCAGTTCCCCGGGGAGAGACCCAGTACTTC
TRBJ2-2 TRBV6-5 . TRBD2 CASSYGLAAGAGELFF TGTGCCAGCAGTTACGGTCTAGCGGCGGGAGCCGGGGAGCTGTTTTTT
TRBJ1-1 TRBV19 few . CASSRTLNTEAFF TGTGCCAGTAGCCGGACACTGAACACTGAAGCTTTCTTT
TRBJ2-1 TRBV20-1 . TRBD1 CSATETGDNEQFF TGCAGTGCGACCGAGACAGGGGACAATGAGCAGTTCTTC
TRBJ2-7 TRBV5-6 . . CASSIQGVLQYF TGTGCCAGCAGCATCCAAGGGGTCCTGCAGTACTTC
TRBJ1-1 TRBV6-1 few . CASTSGTPGNTEAFF TGTGCCAGCACGTCCGGGACCCCAGGGAACACTGAAGCTTTCTTT
TRBJ1-5 TRBV20-1 . TRBD1 CSARDVRTGVNQPQHF TGCAGTGCTAGAGATGTACGAACAGGGGTTAATCAGCCCCAGCATTTT
TRBJ1-2 TRBV6-5 few . CASSYRGEDGYTF TGTGCCAGCAGTTACAGGGGGGAGGATGGCTACACCTTC
TRBJ1-3 TRBV7-6 . . CASWGRISGNTIYF TGTGCCAGCTGGGGGAGGATCTCTGGAAACACCATATATTTT
TRBJ2-7 TRBV7-9 . TRBD1 CASSSPDRSYEQYF TGTGCCAGCAGCTCCCCGGACAGGAGCTACGAGCAGTACTTC
TRBJ2-3 TRBV10-3 . . CAIGGRYPRGRSTDTQYF TGTGCCATCGGGGGACGATATCCTCGGGGGCGCAGCACAGATACGCAGTATTTT
TRBJ2-7 TRBV20-1 . . CSALPRSSYEQYF TGCAGTGCCCTCCCCAGGAGCTCCTACGAGCAGTACTTC
TRBJ1-5 TRBV10-1 . . CASGTQPQHF TGCGCCAGTGGAACTCAGCCCCAGCATTTT
TRBJ2-1 TRBV12-3/TRBV12-4 few TRBD2 CASSWGGLGMGDEQFF TGTGCCAGCAGTTGGGGGGGACTAGGAATGGGGGATGAGCAGTTCTTC
TRBJ2-1 TRBV5-1 once TRBD2 CASSLSSGGVGNEQFF TGCGCCAGCAGCTTGTCAAGCGGGGGGGTAGGGAATGAGCAGTTCTTC
TRBJ2-7 TRBV18 . . CASSPLRVLTYEQYF TGTGCCAGCTCACCTTTAAGAGTCCTGACCTACGAGCAGTACTTC
TRBJ1-1 TRBV29-1 few . CSVVPVHLLNTEAFF TGCAGCGTTGTCCCGGTGCACCTACTGAACACTGAAGCTTTCTTT
TRBJ2-7 TRBV29-1 . . CSVVAGQYEQYF TGCAGCGTTGTGGCAGGCCAGTACGAGCAGTACTTC
TRBJ2-7 TRBV7-2 . . CASSGSRYEQYF TGTGCCAGCAGCGGTAGCAGATACGAGCAGTACTTC
TRBJ2-5 TRBV27 . . CASGFDLQWETQYF TGTGCCAGCGGATTCGACCTACAGTGGGAGACCCAGTACTTC
TRBJ1-3 TRBV5-1 . TRBD1 CASRAQGASGNTIYF TGCGCCAGCAGAGCCCAGGGGGCATCTGGAAACACCATATATTTT
TRBJ2-3 TRBV7-9 few . CASLVGRTASTDTQYF TGTGCCAGTCTTGTTGGGCGGACGGCAAGCACAGATACGCAGTATTTT
TRBJ2-7 TRBV4-1 . . CASSQGWQGGYEQYF TGCGCCAGCAGCCAAGGGTGGCAGGGGGGCTACGAGCAGTACTTC
TRBJ1-2 TRBV12-3/TRBV12-4 . . CASSLARALWSYGYTF TGTGCCAGCAGTTTAGCGCGGGCCCTCTGGAGCTATGGCTACACCTTC
TRBJ1-6 TRBV12-3/TRBV12-4 . . CASSLAGGGSPLHF TGTGCCAGCAGTTTAGCGGGGGGAGGATCACCCCTCCACTTT
TRBJ2-3 TRBV10-2 few TRBD2 CASSHRGGSRGDTQYF TGCGCCAGCAGTCATCGCGGGGGGAGTCGGGGAGATACGCAGTATTTT
TRBJ2-2 TRBV20-1 . TRBD2 CSCGGASGTGELFF TGCAGCTGCGGGGGGGCGTCGGGCACCGGGGAGCTGTTTTTT
TRBJ2-4 TRBV12-3/TRBV12-4 . TRBD1 CASSPGDRGHPKNIQYF TGTGCCAGCAGTCCCGGGGACAGGGGCCACCCCAAAAACATTCAGTACTTC
TRBJ1-2 TRBV20-1 . . CSARPGTDNYGYTF TGCAGTGCTAGACCGGGGACCGATAACTATGGCTACACCTTC
TRBJ1-1 TRBV10-3 . . CAISESGAEDAEAFF TGTGCCATCAGTGAGTCCGGGGCGGAGGACGCTGAAGCTTTCTTT
TRBJ2-7 TRBV28 . . CASRSGVSYEQYF TGTGCCAGCAGATCCGGGGTAAGCTACGAGCAGTACTTC
TRBJ1-1 TRBV12-3/TRBV12-4 . . CASSLGSYTEAFF TGTGCCAGCAGTTTGGGTTCGTACACTGAAGCTTTCTTT
TRBJ2-7 TRBV6-5 few TRBD1 CASSEGAYEQYF TGTGCCAGCAGTGAGGGGGCGTACGAGCAGTACTTC
TRBJ1-2 TRBV29-1 few . CSVEDTAANYGYTF TGCAGCGTTGAGGACACCGCAGCTAACTATGGCTACACCTTC
TRBJ2-7 TRBV20-1 few TRBD1 CSARDLGQVPYEQYF TGCAGTGCTAGAGATCTGGGACAGGTTCCCTACGAGCAGTACTTC
TRBJ2-3 TRBV6-4 . . CASSDGPGADTQYF TGTGCCAGCAGTGACGGTCCCGGGGCAGATACGCAGTATTTT
TRBJ2-7 TRBV20-1 few TRBD2 CSARIAGGPYEQYF TGCAGTGCTAGGATAGCGGGGGGTCCCTACGAGCAGTACTTC
TRBJ2-5 TRBV9 . TRBD1 CASSAQGARETQYF TGTGCCAGCAGCGCTCAGGGGGCGCGAGAGACCCAGTACTTC
TRBJ1-4 TRBV20-1 few TRBD1 CSARDPTGDEKLFF TGCAGTGCTAGAGACCCCACAGGGGATGAAAAACTGTTTTTT
TRBJ1-6 TRBV7-6 many TRBD1 CASSPGTGFSPLHF TGTGCCAGCAGCCCCGGGACAGGGTTCTCACCCCTCCACTTT
TRBJ2-5 TRBV20-1 . . CSAPRQASQYF TGCAGTGCTCCCCGACAGGCATCCCAGTACTTC
TRBJ2-3 TRBV12-3/TRBV12-4 . TRBD2 CASIAGLAGVGPSTDTQYF TGTGCCAGCATCGCCGGACTAGCGGGGGTCGGCCCTAGCACAGATACGCAGTATTTT
TRBJ2-7 TRBV6-1 . . CASSRGPGPSTYEQYF TGTGCCAGCAGTCGGGGGCCGGGACCGAGCACCTACGAGCAGTACTTC
TRBJ2-2 TRBV12-3/TRBV12-4 . TRBD1 CASSRTGDNTGELFF TGTGCCAGCAGTAGGACAGGGGACAACACCGGGGAGCTGTTTTTT
TRBJ1-1 TRBV7-9 . . CASSPTGTSAFF TGTGCCAGCAGTCCCACCGGGACGAGCGCTTTCTTT
TRBJ2-5 TRBV5-4 . TRBD1 CASSLNRGVQETQYF TGTGCCAGCAGCTTGAACAGGGGGGTTCAAGAGACCCAGTACTTC
TRBJ2-3 TRBV5-1 . TRBD1 CASSLDRGYSTDTQYF TGCGCCAGCAGCTTAGACAGGGGATATAGCACAGATACGCAGTATTTT
TRBJ1-1 TRBV20-1 . . CSARDSGGRGTEAFF TGCAGTGCTAGAGATAGTGGGGGTAGAGGCACTGAAGCTTTCTTT
TRBJ2-7 TRBV20-1 . TRBD2 CSARVGLAVSSYEQYF TGCAGTGCTAGAGTAGGACTAGCGGTGAGCTCCTACGAGCAGTACTTC
TRBJ1-5 TRBV5-5 few . CASSLAASSLQPQHF TGTGCCAGCAGCTTGGCAGCGTCTTCTTTACAGCCCCAGCATTTT
TRBJ2-7 TRBV4-2 . TRBD1 CASSPYGQGAPEGEQYF TGTGCCAGCAGCCCTTATGGACAGGGGGCCCCGGAGGGGGAGCAGTACTTC
TRBJ1-5 TRBV12-3/TRBV12-4 few TRBD1 CASPRRQGNSNQPQHF TGTGCCAGCCCCCGGCGACAGGGCAATAGCAATCAGCCCCAGCATTTT
TRBJ2-3 TRBV9 few . CASGGGPHTQYF TGTGCCAGCGGGGGGGGCCCGCATACGCAGTATTTT
TRBJ2-1 TRBV7-8 . . CASSPLGDYNEQFF TGTGCCAGCAGCCCCTTGGGTGATTACAATGAGCAGTTCTTC
TRBJ2-1 TRBV29-1 few TRBD2 CSAAGTSRTADNEQFF TGCAGCGCGGCCGGGACTAGCAGAACCGCCGACAATGAGCAGTTCTTC